This T cell receptor beta chain was documented in a study of cytotoxic CD8 clonotypes in ibrutinib-treated CLL. Turning to the study itself: About 25 partial and 2 complete responses; at median approximately 68 months, about 14 remitted, approximately 12 progressed. Response samples came after a median about 11 months of treatment, range 6 to 36.

This clone has more than one count but fewer than ten. Profiled with immunoSEQ multiplex PCR; TCRdb holds only in-frame clones, not every one. The repertoire has more than 150,000 clones, around three quarters of them found once; the top ten carry about an eighth. Here the sequenced sample was PBMCs, taken after 24 months of ibrutinib treatment. The sequence was obtained from a human donor with chronic lymphocytic leukemia.

For the CDR3, the DNA is TGTGCCAGCAGCCAAGACCCGCAGGGGGCACTCGTTAATGAAAAACTGTTTTTT. It yields the protein CASSQDPQGALVNEKLFF. The rearrangement links TRBV4-2 to TRBJ1-4; 8 nucleotides match TRBD1. The CDR3 has 18 residues. CDR1 is LGHNA, CDR2 YNFKEQ, per germline. V trimming: 0 bases; J trimming: 4 bases; junction bases outside the gene matches: 10.